A single sample is the source of the 23 T cell receptor beta chains below, sequenced in a study of response to subunit inactivated influenza vaccine. TCRdb called the RT-PCR reads again in MiXCR, with one record for every CDR3 protein. This table holds roughly 620,000 distinct CDR3 sequences, about 11% found once. This sample was also put to use in a study of T cells expressing NK-cell markers. That source adds: Template switching by 5'RACE with UMIs generated the TCR beta cDNA.

This sample comprised PBMCs from blood, obtained on the day of vaccination. Receptors were obtained from a man aged 45-65 years who received an inactivated influenza vaccine.

This clonotype occurred a few times. The V gene is TRBV7-6, the J gene TRBJ2-5, with 7 bases fitting TRBD1. The CDR3 has 13 residues. After removal of 6 bases from V and 4 bases from J, the junction contained 5 bases not matched to a gene. Germline V CDR1 and CDR2: SGHVS, FNYEAQ. CDR3 coding DNA: TGTGCCAGCAGACCCACAGGGGTAGAGACCCAGTACTTC. Amino acids: CASRPTGVETQYF.

In this sample, this clonotype turned up many times. The chain uses TRBV5-1 and TRBJ1-5; D unclear. V lost 0 bases and J 4 bases, leaving 8 bases between the germline ends. Germline lookup yields CDR1 SGHRS and CDR2 YFSETQ. This CDR3 contains 14 residues. CDR3 loop: CASSLEGPNQPQHF. CDR3 DNA: TGCGCCAGCAGCTTGGAGGGCCCAAATCAGCCCCAGCATTTT.

This clonotype was observed at least ten times. V gene TRBV7-9 combines with J gene TRBJ2-7; 7 bases fit TRBD1. V lost 1 base to trimming and J lost 5 bases; unmatched junction nucleotides: 5. The V gene's germline CDR1 is SEHNR and CDR2 FQNEAQ (reference sequence). The CDR3 contains 14 residues. This CDR3 reads CASSLGDRAHEQYF. The CDR3 nucleotides are TGTGCCAGCAGCTTAGGAGACAGGGCACACGAGCAGTACTTC.

This clonotype occurred many times. The chain carries TRBV3-1 and TRBJ1-1; D is undetermined. Deletions cut 1 base from V and 6 bases from J, with 18 bases between. Germline values: CDR1 LGHDT, CDR2 YNNKEL (reference sequence). This CDR3 region has 16 residues. The chain's CDR3 is CASSQGLGKGIPEAFF. CDR3 coding DNA: TGTGCCAGCAGCCAAGGTCTAGGGAAAGGGATACCTGAAGCTTTCTTT.

The rearrangement links TRBV12-3 or TRBV12-4 to TRBJ1-3; no firm D call. This CDR3 region has 13 residues. V was shortened by 3 bases and J by 1 base, with 4 bases between the two germline ends. CDR3: CASSLMSGNTIYF. In nucleotides, the CDR3 is TGTGCCAGCAGTTTGATGTCTGGAAACACCATATATTTT.

This clonotype was picked up many times. The J gene is TRBJ2-1, the V gene TRBV5-1; the match to TRBD2 covers 11 bases. The length of the CDR3 is 16 residues. Germline V gene sequence: CDR1 SGHRS, CDR2 YFSETQ. V lost 3 bases and J lost 2; bases outside the gene matches: 4. The CDR3 sequence is CASSYMGLAAYNEQFF. CDR3 in DNA: TGCGCCAGCAGCTATATGGGACTAGCGGCCTACAATGAGCAGTTCTTC.

This clonotype was detected a few times. V usage is TRBV15 and J usage is TRBJ2-7, with 12 bases that match TRBD2. CDR1 is LNHNV and CDR2 is YYDKDF in the germline V gene (reference sequence). The CDR3 consists of 17 residues. V lost 3 bases to trimming and J lost 3 bases; unmatched junction nucleotides: 9. In DNA, the CDR3 is TGTGCCACCAGCAGGGGAATGACTAGCGGGAGTAACTACGAGCAGTACTTC. As protein: CATSRGMTSGSNYEQYF.

In this sample, this clonotype turned up many times. The gene calls are TRBV5-5 and TRBJ1-3; D unresolved. Germline V lookup: CDR1 SGHKS, CDR2 YYEKEE (reference sequence). The CDR3 runs to 16 residues. Trimming removed 1 base from V and 0 bases from J, with 11 bases in between. The CDR3 sequence: CASSLIGGDSGNTIYF. The CDR3 DNA follows: TGTGCCAGCAGCTTGATCGGTGGGGACTCTGGAAACACCATATATTTT.

This clonotype occurred a few times. The J gene is TRBJ1-6, the V gene TRBV20-1; TRBD1 might be the D (5 bases). Trimming took 0 bases from V and 7 from J, leaving 7 bases between them. The CDR3 is 13 amino acids. The germline V gene has CDR1 DFQATT and CDR2 SNEGSKA (reference sequence). CDR3 amino acids: CSAREDTNSPLHF. The DNA for the CDR3 is TGCAGTGCTAGAGAGGACACCAATTCACCCCTCCACTTT.

This clonotype was seen ten or more times. The chain has TRBV9 and TRBJ2-3, with TRBD2 matching 7 bases. The CDR3 has 15 amino acids. Germline loops: CDR1 SGDLS, CDR2 YYNGEE. V lost 4 bases and J lost 3; bases outside the gene matches: 8. The DNA of the CDR3 is TGTGCCAGCAGCCCCTACGCGGGAGAAACAGATACGCAGTATTTT. Translated, it gives CASSPYAGETDTQYF.

This clonotype appeared a few times. The rearrangement joins TRBV27 to TRBJ2-1; the D gene is possibly TRBD2 (5 bases). CDR3 length: 14 amino acids. V lost 5 bases and J 0 bases, leaving 8 bases between the germline ends. Germline values: CDR1 MNHEY, CDR2 SMNVEV (reference sequence). DNA for the CDR3: TGTGCCAGCAGTCCGGACTTCTCCTACAATGAGCAGTTCTTC. Protein: CASSPDFSYNEQFF.

The V gene is TRBV3-1, the J gene TRBJ2-7, with 10 nucleotides matching TRBD2. In germline, CDR1 is LGHDT, CDR2 YNNKEL (reference sequence). Losses at the gene ends were 2 bases for V and 1 base for J; bases not matched to a gene: 2. This CDR3 comprises 15 residues. CDR3 residues: CASSQSGLASYEQYF. CDR3 nucleotides: TGTGCCAGCAGCCAATCGGGACTAGCGTCCTACGAGCAGTACTTC.

The rearrangement joins TRBV6-1 to TRBJ2-7, with D possibly matching TRBD1 (5 bases). The CDR3 is 13 residues long. Trimming took 8 bases from V and 6 from J, leaving 17 bases between them. Germline V gene sequence: CDR1 MNHNS, CDR2 SASEGT. DNA for the CDR3: TGTGCCAGCTCCTCCTTCAGGGTTTCCGAGCAGTACTTC. This sequence encodes CASSSFRVSEQYF.

This chain joins TRBV24-1 and TRBJ2-1; 10 positions agree with TRBD2. The germline V gene has CDR1 KGHDR and CDR2 SFDVKD. Germline trimming cut 9 bases from V and 3 bases from J; bases unmatched to any gene: 4. This CDR3 region has 14 residues. The CDR3 DNA sequence: TGTGCCACCCAAGCGGGAGGGGACTACAATGAGCAGTTCTTC. It encodes CATQAGGDYNEQFF.

The chain combines TRBV20-1 with TRBJ1-1; 8 bases match TRBD1. CDR3 length equals 13 residues. Germline CDR1 DFQATT, CDR2 SNEGSKA (reference sequence). Unmatched junction bases numbered 4, after V lost 4 bases and J lost 3 bases. The CDR3, as DNA: TGCAGTGCTAACCAGGGGGCGGACACTGAAGCTTTCTTT. Translating it yields CSANQGADTEAFF.

This clonotype was seen at least ten times. This sequence joins TRBV7-9 and TRBJ2-7; D unresolved. Germline V CDR1 and CDR2: SEHNR, FQNEAQ (reference sequence). Trimming pared 1 base from V and 6 bases from J, leaving 7 bases between. The CDR3 is made up of 12 amino acids. The CDR3 bases are TGTGCCAGCAGCTTAGAGGTGGGCGAGCAGTACTTC. Its translation: CASSLEVGEQYF.

This clonotype has a handful of counts. The chain carries TRBV27 and TRBJ1-2; D not resolved. The V end lost 4 bases, the J end lost 4 bases, and 16 bases lay between the germline ends. The germline V gene encodes CDR1 MNHEY and CDR2 SMNVEV (reference sequence). The CDR3 contains 15 residues. The CDR3 sequence: CASSSTGTSSYGYTF. The CDR3 nucleotides are TGTGCCAGCAGTTCGACGGGTACCTCCTCCTATGGCTACACCTTC.

There are a few counts of this clonotype. The CDR3: CASSSQIRGSETQYF. The CDR3 nucleotides are TGTGCCAGCAGCTCCCAGATCCGGGGGAGTGAGACCCAGTACTTC. The gene calls are TRBV7-9 and TRBJ2-5; perhaps TRBD2 as D (6 bases). With 4 bases removed from V and 5 bases from J, the gap between germline ends came to 17 bases. Germline CDR1 is SEHNR and CDR2 is FQNEAQ (reference sequence). The CDR3 is made up of 15 amino acids.

The rearrangement joins TRBV6-5 to TRBJ2-5, with 8 bases fitting TRBD1. J gave up 5 bases and V 3 bases, and 8 bases lay outside the gene matches. The CDR3 consists of 15 residues. Germline V CDR1 and CDR2: MNHEY, SVGAGI. The CDR3 DNA is TGTGCCAGCAGTTATCTGACAGGGGACCGGGAGACCCAGTACTTC. This sequence encodes CASSYLTGDRETQYF.

The CDR3 DNA is TGTGCCAGCAGTGATCACGGGACAGGGGGCTCCAAAAACATTCAGTACTTC. It is translated as CASSDHGTGGSKNIQYF. V is TRBV6-1 and J is TRBJ2-4; 12 nucleotides line up with TRBD1. The CDR3 extends over 17 amino acids. The junction had 5 bases not matched to a gene; V was cut back by 3 bases and J by 2 bases. The germline V gene encodes CDR1 MNHNS and CDR2 SASEGT.

The V call is TRBV20-1, the J call TRBJ2-7; TRBD1 matches at 7 bases. CDR3 length: 14 amino acids. The germline V gene has CDR1 DFQATT and CDR2 SNEGSKA (reference sequence). J was trimmed by 4 bases and V by 0 bases; bases with no gene match: 6. CDR3 residues: CSARDGTEEYEQYF. CDR3 DNA sequence: TGCAGTGCTAGAGACGGGACAGAGGAGTACGAGCAGTACTTC.

This clonotype was counted ten times or more. CDR3 DNA: TGCGCCAGCAGCCCCTCTAGCGGGGGCAACACAGATACGCAGTATTTT. It encodes CASSPSSGGNTDTQYF. J is TRBJ2-3 and V is TRBV5-1, with 10 bases identical to TRBD2. The CDR3 consists of 16 residues. Per the germline V gene, CDR1 is SGHRS and CDR2 is YFSETQ. The V segment lost 4 bases and the J segment 2 bases; nucleotides outside the gene matches: 7.

The genes are TRBV7-2 and TRBJ1-6, with D maybe TRBD1 (6 bases). The germline V gene has CDR1 SGHTA and CDR2 FQGNSA. The V and J ends lost 5 bases and 8 bases respectively, with 19 bases between them. This CDR3 has 16 residues. CDR3 coding DNA: TGTGCCAGCAGCCTGAGGGGGACGGTCCTTTATTCACCCCTCCACTTT. It yields the protein CASSLRGTVLYSPLHF.